Included here is one T cell receptor (beta chain) sequence, with context. What it binds is unknown. The data derive from a study of shared clonotypes between healthy human individuals. About the research overall: Donors had three CD4 naive, three CD4 memory, two CD8 naive and one CD8 memory plate apiece. Study conclusions and caveats: As a rule, naive subsets had a larger estimated richness than memory subsets. Lower generation probabilities were found for non-shared clonotypes than for those shared by all four donors.

The CDR3 totals 13 residues. Trimming cost V 2 bases and J 3 bases, with 8 bases left between them. From germline, CDR1 is SGHDT and CDR2 YYEEEE. Profiled with immunoSEQ multiplex PCR; TCRdb holds only in-frame clones, not every one. Of 2 million to 3 million clones listed, approximately 90% are singletons. Specimen: naive CD4+ T cells sorted from blood. The subset here: CD45RA+ positively selected. The TCR originated in a man younger than 35 in good health. J is TRBJ2-5 and V is TRBV5-6, with a possible D match to TRBD2 (6 bases). The CDR3 nucleotides are TGTGCCAGCAGCTTTTGGGGGGAAGAGACCCAGTACTTC. Amino acid sequence: CASSFWGEETQYF.